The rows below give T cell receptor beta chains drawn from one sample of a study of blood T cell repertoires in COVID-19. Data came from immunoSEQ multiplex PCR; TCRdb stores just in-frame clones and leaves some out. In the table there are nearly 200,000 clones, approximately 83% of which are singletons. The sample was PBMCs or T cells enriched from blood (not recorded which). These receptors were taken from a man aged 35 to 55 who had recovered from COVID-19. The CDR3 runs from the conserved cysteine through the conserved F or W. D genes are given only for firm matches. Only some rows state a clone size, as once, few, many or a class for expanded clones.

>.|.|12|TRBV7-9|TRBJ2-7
CASSPRQYEQYF
TGTGCCAGCAGCCCTCGACAGTACGAGCAGTACTTC
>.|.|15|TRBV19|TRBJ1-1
CASSQGQILDTEAFF
TGTGCCAGTAGTCAAGGACAAATATTGGACACTGAAGCTTTCTTT
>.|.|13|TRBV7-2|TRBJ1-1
CASSAQGRTEAFF
TGTGCCAGCAGCGCACAGGGACGTACTGAAGCTTTCTTT
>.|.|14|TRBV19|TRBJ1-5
CASSIEARGQPQHF
TGTGCCAGTAGTATAGAGGCTAGGGGACAGCCCCAGCATTTT
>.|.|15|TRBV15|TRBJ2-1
CATSRVSRGEAEQFF
TGTGCCACCAGCAGAGTGTCCAGGGGGGAGGCTGAGCAGTTCTTC
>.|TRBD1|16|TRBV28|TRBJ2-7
CASSFRYRGRRHEQYF
TGTGCCAGCAGTTTTCGGTACAGGGGGCGTCGTCACGAGCAGTACTTC
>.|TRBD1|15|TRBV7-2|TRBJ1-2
CASSLTGTESYGYTF
TGTGCCAGCAGCTTAACCGGGACAGAGTCCTATGGCTACACCTTC
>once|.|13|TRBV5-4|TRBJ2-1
CASSRVDGDEQFF
TGTGCCAGCAGCCGAGTCGACGGGGATGAGCAGTTCTTC
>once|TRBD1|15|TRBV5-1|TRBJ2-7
CASSFTTGILGEQYF
TGCGCCAGCAGCTTTACGACAGGGATTTTGGGGGAGCAGTACTTC
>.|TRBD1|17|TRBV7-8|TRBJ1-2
CASSKRSGTGNLYGYTF
TGTGCCAGCTCTAAGAGATCGGGGACAGGCAATTTGTATGGCTACACCTTC
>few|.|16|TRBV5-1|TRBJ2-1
CASSLIPGEYGNEQFF
TGCGCCAGCAGCTTGATTCCGGGGGAATACGGCAATGAGCAGTTCTTC
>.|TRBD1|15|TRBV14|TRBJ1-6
CASSLQRQGGSPLHF
TGTGCCAGCAGCCTCCAACGACAGGGAGGATCACCCCTCCACTTT
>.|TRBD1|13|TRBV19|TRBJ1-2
CASTQTGGVGYTF
TGTGCCAGTACCCAAACAGGGGGCGTTGGCTACACCTTC
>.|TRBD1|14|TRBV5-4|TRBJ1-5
CASSLDRGDQPQHF
TGTGCCAGCAGCTTGGACAGGGGGGATCAGCCCCAGCATTTT
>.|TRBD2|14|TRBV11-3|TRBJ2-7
CAIGGGPFSYEQYF
TGTGCCATCGGCGGGGGGCCTTTTTCCTACGAGCAGTACTTC
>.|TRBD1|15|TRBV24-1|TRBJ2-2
CATSPTGGSGGELFF
TGTGCCACCAGCCCCACAGGGGGCTCTGGCGGGGAGCTGTTTTTT
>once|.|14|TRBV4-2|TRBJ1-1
CASTSPGTRRKAFF
TGTGCCAGCACGTCCCCAGGGACTAGGCGTAAAGCTTTCTTT
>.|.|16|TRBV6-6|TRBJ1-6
CASTSRRGGGNSPLHF
TGTGCCAGCACCAGCCGGAGAGGGGGGGGTAATTCACCCCTCCACTTT
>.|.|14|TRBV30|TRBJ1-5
CAWSVPTAVQPQHF
TGTGCCTGGAGTGTACCAACGGCGGTTCAGCCCCAGCATTTT
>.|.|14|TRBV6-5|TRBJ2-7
CASSPGRGSREQYF
TGTGCCAGCAGCCCGGGACGGGGGAGTAGGGAGCAGTACTTC
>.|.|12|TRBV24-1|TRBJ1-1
CATSDGDTEAFF
TGTGCCACCAGTGACGGGGATACTGAAGCTTTCTTT
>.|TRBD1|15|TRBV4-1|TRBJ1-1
CASSLGRGRGTEAFF
TGCGCCAGCAGCCTGGGCAGGGGGAGAGGCACTGAAGCTTTCTTT
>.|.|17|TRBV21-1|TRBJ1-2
CASSKNGFNRWNYGYTF
TGTGCCAGCAGCAAAAACGGGTTTAACAGGTGGAACTATGGCTACACCTTC
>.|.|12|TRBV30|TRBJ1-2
CAHEQGGYGYTF
TGTGCCCACGAACAGGGTGGCTATGGCTACACCTTC
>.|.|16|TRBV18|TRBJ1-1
CASSLEQGSMNTEAFF
TGTGCCAGCTCACTAGAACAGGGATCCATGAACACTGAAGCTTTCTTT
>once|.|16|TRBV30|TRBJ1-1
CAWSPWQGGGSTEAFF
TGTGCCTGGAGTCCTTGGCAGGGTGGGGGGAGCACTGAAGCTTTCTTT
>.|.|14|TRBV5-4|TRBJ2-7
CASSHTDRHYEQYF
TGTGCCAGCAGCCACACCGACCGACACTACGAGCAGTACTTC
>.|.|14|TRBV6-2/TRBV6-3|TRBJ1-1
CASSYSARRGEAFF
TGTGCCAGCAGTTACTCGGCCAGGCGGGGGGAAGCTTTCTTT
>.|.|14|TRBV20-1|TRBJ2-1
CSASVTVKYNEQFF
TGCAGTGCTAGTGTCACAGTGAAATACAATGAGCAGTTCTTC
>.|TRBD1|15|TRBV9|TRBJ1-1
CASSVGGGKTSEAFF
TGTGCCAGCAGCGTAGGAGGGGGCAAAACTTCTGAAGCTTTCTTT
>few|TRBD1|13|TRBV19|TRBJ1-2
CASRDRTLQGYTF
TGTGCCAGTAGGGACAGGACCCTCCAAGGCTACACCTTC
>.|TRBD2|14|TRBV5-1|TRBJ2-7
CASSFKRGTYEQYF
TGCGCCAGCAGCTTTAAGCGGGGCACGTACGAGCAGTACTTC
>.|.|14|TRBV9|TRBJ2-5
CASSVGGGGETQYF
TGTGCCAGCAGCGTAGGAGGGGGTGGCGAGACCCAGTACTTC
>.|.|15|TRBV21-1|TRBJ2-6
CASSIRGSGANVLTF
TGTGCCAGCAGCATCCGAGGGTCTGGGGCCAACGTCCTGACTTTC
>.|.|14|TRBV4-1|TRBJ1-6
CASSPRQTNSPLHF
TGCGCCAGCAGCCCCAGACAGACTAATTCACCCCTCCACTTT
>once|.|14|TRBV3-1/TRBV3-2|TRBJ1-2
CASSPLQGRYGYTF
TGTGCCAGCAGCCCACTACAGGGCCGCTATGGCTACACCTTC
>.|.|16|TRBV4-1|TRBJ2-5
CASSQEGGGRQETQYF
TGCGCCAGCAGCCAAGAAGGTGGGGGCAGACAAGAGACCCAGTACTTC
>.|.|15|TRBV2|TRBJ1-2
CASSEARQGWGGYTF
TGTGCCAGCAGTGAAGCGAGGCAGGGCTGGGGCGGCTACACCTTC
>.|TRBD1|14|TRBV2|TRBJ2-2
CASSGTGKGGELFF
TGTGCCAGCAGCGGGACAGGGAAGGGCGGGGAGCTGTTTTTT
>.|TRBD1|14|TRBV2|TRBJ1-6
CASRVTGVNSPLHF
TGTGCCAGCAGAGTGACAGGGGTAAATTCACCCCTCCACTTT
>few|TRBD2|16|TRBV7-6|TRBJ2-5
CASSSGLAGGRETQYF
TGTGCCAGCAGCTCCGGACTAGCGGGGGGGCGGGAGACCCAGTACTTC
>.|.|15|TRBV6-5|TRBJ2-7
CASSPPGLGSYEQYF
TGTGCCAGCAGCCCCCCTGGACTGGGGTCCTACGAGCAGTACTTC
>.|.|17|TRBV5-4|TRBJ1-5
CASSSPPQGPHNQPQHF
TGTGCCAGCAGCTCGCCCCCTCAGGGCCCCCACAATCAGCCCCAGCATTTT
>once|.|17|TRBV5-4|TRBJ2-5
CASSLKPGLDLSETQYF
TGTGCCAGCAGCTTAAAACCGGGACTGGATTTGTCGGAGACCCAGTACTTC
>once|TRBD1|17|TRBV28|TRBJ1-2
CASSGGTGGAEGYGYTF
TGTGCCAGCAGTGGGGGGACAGGGGGCGCAGAAGGCTATGGCTACACCTTC
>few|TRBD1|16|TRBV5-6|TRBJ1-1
CASRMGRWDSYTEAFF
TGTGCCAGCAGAATGGGCAGGTGGGACAGTTACACTGAAGCTTTCTTT
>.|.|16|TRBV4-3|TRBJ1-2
CASSQDNPGFNYGYTF
TGCGCCAGCAGCCAAGATAACCCAGGGTTTAACTATGGCTACACCTTC